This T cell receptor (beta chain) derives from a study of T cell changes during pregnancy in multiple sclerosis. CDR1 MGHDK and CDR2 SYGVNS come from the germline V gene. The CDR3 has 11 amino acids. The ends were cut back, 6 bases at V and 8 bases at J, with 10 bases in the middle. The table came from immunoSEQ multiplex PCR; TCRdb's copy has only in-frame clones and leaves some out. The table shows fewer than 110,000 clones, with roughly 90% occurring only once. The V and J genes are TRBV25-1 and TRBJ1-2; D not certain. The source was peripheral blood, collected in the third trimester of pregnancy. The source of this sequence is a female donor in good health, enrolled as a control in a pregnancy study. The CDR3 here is CASSSPRGYTF. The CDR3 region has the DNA TGTGCCAGCAGCTCGCCGCGAGGCTACACCTTC.